This is a list of T cell receptor beta chains from one sample in a study of STAT5B mutations in CD4+ large granular lymphocyte leukemia. The table came from immunoSEQ multiplex PCR; TCRdb's copy has only in-frame clones and leaves some out. The sample holds tens of thousands of clones; more than 70% are singletons and the top ten take almost 0.65%. The specimen sequenced was CD4+ T cells from blood buffy coats. These receptors all come from a human donor in good health. The CDR3 runs from the conserved cysteine through the conserved F or W.

TRBV25-1,CASSGQGVYSPLHF
TRBV5-6,CASSLGDRVTEAFF
TRBV18,CASSPLNRDYEQYF
TRBV7-9,CASSSNRVMNTEAFF
TRBV28,CASSLYRVTGELFF
TRBV7-2,CASSFSQQGTQYF
TRBV14,CASSLRPGYGYTF
TRBV4-1,CASSQSGVYQETQYF
TRBV29-1,CSVEVWLDTEAFF
TRBV7-3,CASSPPGLAGGWFTGELFF
TRBV7-2,CASSYTSSYEQYF
TRBV5-1,CASSRRAGGENIQYF
TRBV4-1,CASSQGDRKGYEQYF
TRBV18,CASSPGQWVNEQFF
TRBV25-1,CASSQTGANRETNEKLFF
TRBV29-1,CSVGGTDPNQPQHF
TRBV28,CASSFSSAINQPQHF
TRBV28,CASSRSGGSPTDTQYF
TRBV19,CATRVRRDEKLFF
TRBV10-3,CAISGQSDTQYF
TRBV10-3,CAISPGVLSYNEQFF
TRBV6-5,CASSYSSLSSYNEQFF
TRBV5-6,CASSPWAGTGASEQYF
TRBV30,CAWSFTGGTEAFF
TRBV27,CASRGLAGGSSYNEQFF
TRBV7-8,CASSLSTGFYGYTF
TRBV6-5,CASSRLGEQYF
TRBV28,CASSGIKTTGELFF
TRBV11-3,CASSLARISYEQYF
TRBV18,CASSRTGTGELFF
TRBV5-6,CASSLPGTGTEQYF
TRBV5-6,CASSLGQGPFSGANVLTF
TRBV6-1,CASSREQTYEQYF
TRBV28,CASSSGTVTYEQYF
TRBV28,CASPIGQNDQPQHF
TRBV7-6,CASTLVPGITSGNTIYF
TRBV5-6,CASSFMGRRGGEQYF
TRBV30,CAWSVGSLTNYGYTF
TRBV5-1,CASSAGTLPKRSYNEQFF
TRBV25-1,CASSALGTSADIQYF
TRBV18,CASSRGLAGNYNEQFF
TRBV29-1,CSVRQDYNEQFF
TRBV5-1,CASSIQVNYGYTF
TRBV5-4,CASSPPGTKYEQYF
TRBV4-1,CASSQDPQGAASYEQYF
TRBV6-6,CASSLRGGIYNEQFF
TRBV19,CASSLGGRGTDTQYF
TRBV6-5,CASSSSREGEKLFF
TRBV15,CATSPTPNYGYTF
TRBV4-2,CASSQEMISGLGSGANVLTF
TRBV4-3,CASSQDAGGLTYEQYF
TRBV7-9,CASSTGPGEQFF
TRBV28,CASSYRYQPQHF